These T cell receptor beta chains were read from a single sample in a study of blood T cell repertoires in COVID-19. Clones were read by immunoSEQ multiplex PCR, and TCRdb kept only the in-frame ones, dropping some. The sample has some 100,000 clones; around four fifths are singletons. Sequenced material: peripheral blood. The source of these receptors is a man in his 70s with active or convalescent COVID-19. The CDR3 runs from the conserved cysteine through the conserved F or W. Each record gives: clone size, D gene, J gene, V gene, CDR3 DNA, CDR3 protein. D genes are given only for firm matches. Where a row states a size, it is once, few, many or the class of an expanded clone; other rows omit it.

NA	NA	TRBJ1-2	TRBV28	TGTGCCAGCAGGCGGGGGGGTGGCTACACCTTC	CASRRGGGYTF
once	NA	TRBJ2-3	TRBV11-3	TGTGCCAGCAGCTCAATGGGGGCGGTGGATACGCAGTATTTT	CASSSMGAVDTQYF
NA	NA	TRBJ1-6	TRBV18	TGTGCCAGCTCACTGGGGCCCGGGTCCCTCCACTTT	CASSLGPGSLHF
NA	NA	TRBJ2-1	TRBV18	TGTGCCAGCTCACCCCCCGAGAGGGCTCTACCGTTCTTC	CASSPPERALPFF
NA	NA	TRBJ2-7	TRBV12-3/TRBV12-4	TGTGCCAGCAGTTTAGATAGCTCCTACGAGCAGTACTTC	CASSLDSSYEQYF
NA	NA	TRBJ2-1	TRBV18	TGTGCCAGCTCATCGGGTGACAGTAGCTCCTACAATGAGCAGTTCTTC	CASSSGDSSSYNEQFF
NA	NA	TRBJ2-2	TRBV24-1	TGTGCCACCAGTGATTCCGGCCGAGGGGGTGCCGGGGAGCTGTTTTTT	CATSDSGRGGAGELFF
NA	NA	TRBJ2-3	TRBV9	TGTGCCAGCAGTCTTGGACAGATGCGCACAGATACGCAGTATTTT	CASSLGQMRTDTQYF
once	NA	TRBJ2-7	TRBV7-9	TGTGCCAGCAGCTTAGCGGTGGCTCATGGCCCCCCCGAGCAGTACTTC	CASSLAVAHGPPEQYF
NA	NA	TRBJ2-7	TRBV15	TGTGCCACCAGCAGAGACAGGGGACCCTACGAGCAGTACTTC	CATSRDRGPYEQYF
NA	TRBD1	TRBJ1-6	TRBV2	TGTGCCAGCAGTGGGGACAGGGCGAGCTATAATTCACCCCTCCACTTT	CASSGDRASYNSPLHF
NA	TRBD1	TRBJ2-7	TRBV5-1	TGCGCCAGCAGTAACCGGGACAGGGCCTCGGAGCAGTACTTC	CASSNRDRASEQYF
NA	NA	TRBJ1-5	TRBV19	TGTGCCAGTAGAGGTGGCGGGGGAAATCAGCCCCAGCATTTT	CASRGGGGNQPQHF
NA	NA	TRBJ2-6	TRBV30	TGTGCCTTCCGACAGGGGGCCAACGTCCTGACTTTC	CAFRQGANVLTF
NA	TRBD2	TRBJ2-5	TRBV4-3	TGCGCCAGCAGCCAAGGGGCGGGAGTCCCAGAGACCCAGTACTTC	CASSQGAGVPETQYF
NA	NA	TRBJ1-3	TRBV4-1	TGCGCCAGCAGCCGCGAGACAGTGAACACCATATATTTT	CASSRETVNTIYF
NA	NA	TRBJ1-3	TRBV24-1	TGTGCCACCAGTGATCCAACGAGCTCTGGAAACACCATATATTTT	CATSDPTSSGNTIYF
NA	NA	TRBJ2-7	TRBV6-2/TRBV6-3	TGTGCCAGCAGTTCCGGGCGGGAAGATTTGGGGGAGCAGTACTTC	CASSSGREDLGEQYF
NA	TRBD2	TRBJ2-3	TRBV6-2/TRBV6-3	TGTGCCAGCAGTTATTACGGGGGGTACTACACAGATACGCAGTATTTT	CASSYYGGYYTDTQYF
NA	TRBD1	TRBJ2-7	TRBV19	TGTGCCAGTAGTGCGGGACAGGGCTCCTACGAGCAGTACTTC	CASSAGQGSYEQYF
NA	TRBD1	TRBJ1-1	TRBV7-9	TGTGCCAGCACACAGGGGCGGGACACTGAAGCTTTCTTT	CASTQGRDTEAFF
once	NA	TRBJ2-5	TRBV28	TGTGCCAGCGTAGGGGCCGCCCAAGAGACCCAGTACTTC	CASVGAAQETQYF
NA	TRBD1	TRBJ1-4	TRBV4-1	TGCGCCAGCAGCCTATCGGGACAGGGGAATGAAAAACTGTTTTTT	CASSLSGQGNEKLFF
once	TRBD1	TRBJ1-1	TRBV6-5	TGTGCCAGCACACGGACAGGGGTAGGGAACACTGAAGCTTTCTTT	CASTRTGVGNTEAFF
NA	NA	TRBJ1-1	TRBV29-1	TGCAGCGTTGAAGATCAGGGAGGGGTGCCTGAAGCTTTCTTT	CSVEDQGGVPEAFF
NA	TRBD2	TRBJ2-1	TRBV24-1	TGTGCCACCAGTGCCTGGACTAGCGCGGGCAATGAGCAGTTCTTC	CATSAWTSAGNEQFF
once	TRBD1	TRBJ2-7	TRBV9	TGTGCCAGCAGCGTAGAGGGGACAGGGGGATACGAGCAGTACTTC	CASSVEGTGGYEQYF
few	TRBD1	TRBJ2-7	TRBV10-3	TGTGCCATCAGTGCACAGGACAGGGCCTACGAGCAGTACTTC	CAISAQDRAYEQYF
NA	TRBD2	TRBJ2-1	TRBV6-2/TRBV6-3	TGTGCCAGCAGTCTAGCGGGGGGAAACGAGCAGTTCTTC	CASSLAGGNEQFF
NA	NA	TRBJ2-5	TRBV19	TGTGCCAGTAGTATTTATGGCGAGACCCAGTACTTC	CASSIYGETQYF
once	NA	TRBJ1-2	TRBV3-1/TRBV3-2	TGTGCCAGCAGCCAAGGATGGACAGTTCTCTATGGCTACACCTTC	CASSQGWTVLYGYTF
NA	TRBD2	TRBJ2-7	TRBV25-1	TGTGCCAGCTTAGGGCGGGGGACCGGACCCCGAAGGTACGAGCAGTACTTC	CASLGRGTGPRRYEQYF
NA	TRBD2	TRBJ2-7	TRBV7-9	TGTGCCAGCAGCTCACTAGCGACCTACGAGCAGTACTTC	CASSSLATYEQYF
once	TRBD2	TRBJ2-7	TRBV3-1/TRBV3-2	TGTGCCAGCAGCCAGACTAGCGGATTACGCGAGCAGTACTTC	CASSQTSGLREQYF